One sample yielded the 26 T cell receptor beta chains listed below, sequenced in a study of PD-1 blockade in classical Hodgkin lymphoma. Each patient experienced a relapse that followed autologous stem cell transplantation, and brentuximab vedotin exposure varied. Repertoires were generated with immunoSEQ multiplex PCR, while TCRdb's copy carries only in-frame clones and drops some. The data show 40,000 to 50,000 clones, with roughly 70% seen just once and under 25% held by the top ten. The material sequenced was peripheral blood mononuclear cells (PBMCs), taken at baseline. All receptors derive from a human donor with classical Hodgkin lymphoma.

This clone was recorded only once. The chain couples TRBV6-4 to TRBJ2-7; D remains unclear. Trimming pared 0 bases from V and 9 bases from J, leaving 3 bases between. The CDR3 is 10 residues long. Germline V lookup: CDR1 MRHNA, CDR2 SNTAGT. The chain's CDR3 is CASSDSMQYF. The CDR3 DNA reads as TGTGCCAGCAGTGACTCGATGCAGTACTTC.

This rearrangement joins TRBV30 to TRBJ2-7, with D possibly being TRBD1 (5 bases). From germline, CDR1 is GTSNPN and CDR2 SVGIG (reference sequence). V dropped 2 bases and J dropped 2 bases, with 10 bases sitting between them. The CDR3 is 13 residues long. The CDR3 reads CAWSFTGAYEQYF. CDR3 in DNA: TGTGCCTGGAGTTTTACAGGAGCCTACGAGCAGTACTTC.

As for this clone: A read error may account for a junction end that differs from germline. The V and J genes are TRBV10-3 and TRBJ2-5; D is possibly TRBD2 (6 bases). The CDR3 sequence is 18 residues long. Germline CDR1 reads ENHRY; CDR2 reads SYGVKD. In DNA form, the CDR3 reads TGTGCCAACAGTGAATTAGGCGGGATGAGAAGGTACCTCGAGACCCAGTACTTC. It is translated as CANSELGGMRRYLETQYF.

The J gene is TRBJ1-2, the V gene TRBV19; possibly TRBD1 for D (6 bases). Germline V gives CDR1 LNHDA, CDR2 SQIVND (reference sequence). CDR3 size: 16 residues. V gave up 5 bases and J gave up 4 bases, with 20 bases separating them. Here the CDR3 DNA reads TGTGCCAGTAGTTTGAAACAACACAGGGAGAGCTATGGCTACACCTTC. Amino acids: CASSLKQHRESYGYTF.

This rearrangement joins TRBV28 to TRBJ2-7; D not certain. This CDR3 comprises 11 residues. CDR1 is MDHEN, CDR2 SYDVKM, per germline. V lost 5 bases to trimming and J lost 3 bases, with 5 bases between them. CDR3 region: CASSALYEQYF. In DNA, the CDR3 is TGTGCCAGCAGTGCACTCTACGAGCAGTACTTC.

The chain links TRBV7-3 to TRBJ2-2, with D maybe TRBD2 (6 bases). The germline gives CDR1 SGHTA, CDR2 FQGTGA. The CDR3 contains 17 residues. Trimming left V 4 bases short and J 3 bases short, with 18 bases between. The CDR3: CASSSDPGLVYTGELFF. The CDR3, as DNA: TGTGCCAGCAGCTCCGACCCGGGACTTGTATACACCGGGGAGCTGTTTTTT.

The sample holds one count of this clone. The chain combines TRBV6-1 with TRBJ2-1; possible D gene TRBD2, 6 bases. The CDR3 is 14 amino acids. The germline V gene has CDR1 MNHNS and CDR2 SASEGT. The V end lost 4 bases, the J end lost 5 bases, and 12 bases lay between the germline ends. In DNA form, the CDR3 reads TGTGCCAGCAGTGGACTAGTTGGTCACAATGAGCAGTTCTTC. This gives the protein CASSGLVGHNEQFF.

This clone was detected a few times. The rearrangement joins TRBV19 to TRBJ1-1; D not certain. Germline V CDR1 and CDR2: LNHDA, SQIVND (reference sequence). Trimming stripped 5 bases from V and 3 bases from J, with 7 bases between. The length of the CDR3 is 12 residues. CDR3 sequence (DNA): TGTGCCAGTAGTTGGAGATACACTGAAGCTTTCTTT. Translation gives CASSWRYTEAFF.

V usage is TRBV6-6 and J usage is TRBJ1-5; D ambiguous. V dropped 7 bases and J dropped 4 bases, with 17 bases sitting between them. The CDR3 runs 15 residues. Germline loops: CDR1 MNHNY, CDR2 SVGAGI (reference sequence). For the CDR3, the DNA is TGTGCCAGCACCACCTCTGCTGTCGGGAATCAGCCCCAGCATTTT. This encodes CASTTSAVGNQPQHF.

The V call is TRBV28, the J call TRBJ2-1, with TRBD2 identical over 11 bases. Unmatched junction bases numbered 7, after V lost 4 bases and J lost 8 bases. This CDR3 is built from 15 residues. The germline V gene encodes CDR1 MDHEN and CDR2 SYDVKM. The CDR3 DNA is TGTGCCAGCAGTTCCCTAGCGGGGGGCCGCCATGAGCAGTTCTTC. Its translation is CASSSLAGGRHEQFF.

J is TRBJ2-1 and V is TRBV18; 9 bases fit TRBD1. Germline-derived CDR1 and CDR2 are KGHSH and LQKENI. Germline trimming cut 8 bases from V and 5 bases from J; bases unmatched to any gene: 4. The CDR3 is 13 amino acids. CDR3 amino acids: CASRTGEHNEQFF. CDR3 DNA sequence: TGTGCCAGCCGGACAGGGGAACACAATGAGCAGTTCTTC. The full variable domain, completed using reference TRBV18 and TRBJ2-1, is NAGVMQNPRHLVRRRGQEARLRCSPMKGHSHVYWYRQLPEEGLKFMVYLQKENIIDESGMPKERFSAEFPKEGPSILRIQQVVRGDSAAYFCASRTGEHNEQFFGPGTRLTVL.

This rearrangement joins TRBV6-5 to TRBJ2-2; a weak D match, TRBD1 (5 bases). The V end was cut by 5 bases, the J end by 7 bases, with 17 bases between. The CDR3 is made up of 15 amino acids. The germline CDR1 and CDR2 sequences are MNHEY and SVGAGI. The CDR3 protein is CASSRRRQGVGELFF. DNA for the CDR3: TGTGCCAGCAGTCGGAGAAGGCAGGGCGTCGGGGAGCTGTTTTTT.

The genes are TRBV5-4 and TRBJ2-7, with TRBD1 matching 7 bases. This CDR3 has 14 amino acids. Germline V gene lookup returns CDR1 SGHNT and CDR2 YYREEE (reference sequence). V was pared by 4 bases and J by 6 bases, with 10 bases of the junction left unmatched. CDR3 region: CASSLPNRDSEQYF. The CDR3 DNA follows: TGTGCCAGCAGCCTCCCTAACAGGGACAGCGAGCAGTACTTC.

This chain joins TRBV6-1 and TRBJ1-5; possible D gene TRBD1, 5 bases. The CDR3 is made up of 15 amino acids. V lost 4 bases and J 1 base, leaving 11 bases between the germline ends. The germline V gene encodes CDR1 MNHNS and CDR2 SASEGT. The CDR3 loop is CASSGPRDSNQPQHF. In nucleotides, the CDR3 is TGTGCCAGCAGTGGACCCCGGGACAGCAATCAGCCCCAGCATTTT.

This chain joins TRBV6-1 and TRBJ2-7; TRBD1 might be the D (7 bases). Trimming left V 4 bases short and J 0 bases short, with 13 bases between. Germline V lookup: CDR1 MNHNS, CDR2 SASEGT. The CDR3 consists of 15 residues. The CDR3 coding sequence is TGTGCCAGCAGTGTGACAGGGAGGAGCTCCTACGAGCAGTACTTC. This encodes CASSVTGRSSYEQYF.

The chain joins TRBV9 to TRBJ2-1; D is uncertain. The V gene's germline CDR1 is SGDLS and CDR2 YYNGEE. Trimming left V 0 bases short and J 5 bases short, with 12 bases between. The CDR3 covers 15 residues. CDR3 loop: CASSVELRFNNEQFF. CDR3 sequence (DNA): TGTGCCAGCAGCGTAGAACTACGATTCAACAATGAGCAGTTCTTC.

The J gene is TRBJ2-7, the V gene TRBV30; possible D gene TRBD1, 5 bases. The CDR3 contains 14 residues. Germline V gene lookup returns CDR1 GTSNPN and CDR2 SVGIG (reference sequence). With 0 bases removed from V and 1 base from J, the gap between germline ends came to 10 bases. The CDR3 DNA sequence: TGTGCCTGGAGTGTAATGGCAGGGTCCTACGAGCAGTACTTC. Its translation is CAWSVMAGSYEQYF.

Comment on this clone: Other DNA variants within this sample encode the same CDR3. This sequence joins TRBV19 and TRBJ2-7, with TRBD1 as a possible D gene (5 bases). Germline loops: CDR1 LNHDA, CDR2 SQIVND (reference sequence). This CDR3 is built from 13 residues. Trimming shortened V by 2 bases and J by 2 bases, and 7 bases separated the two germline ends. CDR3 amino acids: CASSISRAYEQYF. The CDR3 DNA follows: TGTGCCAGTAGTATATCCAGGGCCTACGAGCAGTACTTC.

CDR3 DNA sequence: TGTGCCAGCAGCTTAGCTGCGGTCAGCCAAGAGACCCAGTACTTC. Its translation is CASSLAAVSQETQYF. The chain carries TRBV7-9 and TRBJ2-5; D call uncertain. With 0 bases removed from V and 1 base from J, the gap between germline ends came to 9 bases. Germline loops: CDR1 SEHNR, CDR2 FQNEAQ (reference sequence). The length of the CDR3 is 15 residues.

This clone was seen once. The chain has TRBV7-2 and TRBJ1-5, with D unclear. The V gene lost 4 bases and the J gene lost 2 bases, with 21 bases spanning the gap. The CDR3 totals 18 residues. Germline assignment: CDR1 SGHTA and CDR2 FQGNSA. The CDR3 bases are TGTGCCAGCAGCTCGCTCGACTCCTTTACAGTTGGCAATCAGCCCCAGCATTTT. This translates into CASSSLDSFTVGNQPQHF.

The CDR3 region has the DNA TGTGCCAGCAGTTGGGGGCATGAAGCTTTCTTT. It is translated as CASSWGHEAFF. J is TRBJ1-1 and V is TRBV6-6; D may be TRBD1 (6 bases). With 4 bases removed from V and 7 bases from J, the gap between germline ends came to 7 bases. CDR1 and CDR2 from the germline V gene are MNHNY and SVGAGI (reference sequence). This CDR3 is 11 amino acids long.

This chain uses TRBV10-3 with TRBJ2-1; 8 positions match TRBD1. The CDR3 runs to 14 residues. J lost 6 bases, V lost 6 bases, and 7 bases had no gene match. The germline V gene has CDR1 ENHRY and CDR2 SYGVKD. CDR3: CAIRGQVRVNEQFF. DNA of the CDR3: TGTGCCATCAGGGGACAGGTCCGGGTCAATGAGCAGTTCTTC.

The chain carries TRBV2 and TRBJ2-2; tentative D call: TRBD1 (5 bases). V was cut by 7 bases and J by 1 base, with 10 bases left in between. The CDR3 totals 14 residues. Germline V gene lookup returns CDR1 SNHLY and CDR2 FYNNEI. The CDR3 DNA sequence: TGTGCCAGCACGCTCAGGGTGAACACCGGGGAGCTGTTTTTT. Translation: CASTLRVNTGELFF.

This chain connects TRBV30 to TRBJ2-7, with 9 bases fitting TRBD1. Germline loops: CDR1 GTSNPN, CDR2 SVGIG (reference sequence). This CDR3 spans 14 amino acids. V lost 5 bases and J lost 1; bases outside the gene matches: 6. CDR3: CAWETGTGSYEQYF. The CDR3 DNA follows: TGTGCCTGGGAAACCGGGACAGGGTCCTACGAGCAGTACTTC.

In DNA, the CDR3 is TGTGCCAGCAGTGCTTTTGGGACAGGCTTTAACTATGGCTACACCTTC. This codes for CASSAFGTGFNYGYTF. The chain is built from TRBV28 and TRBJ1-2; 8 nucleotides agree with TRBD1. Losses at the gene ends were 5 bases for V and 1 base for J; bases not matched to a gene: 9. CDR3 size: 16 residues. Germline V gives CDR1 MDHEN, CDR2 SYDVKM.

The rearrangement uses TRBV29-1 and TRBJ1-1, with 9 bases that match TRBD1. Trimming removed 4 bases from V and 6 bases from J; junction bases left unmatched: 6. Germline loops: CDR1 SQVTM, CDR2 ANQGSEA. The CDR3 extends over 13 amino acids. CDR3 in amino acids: CSVAGTGHPEAFF. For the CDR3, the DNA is TGCAGCGTTGCCGGGACAGGGCACCCTGAAGCTTTCTTT.